The subject of this entry is one T cell receptor beta chain. This entry comes from a study of T cell changes during pregnancy in multiple sclerosis. Profiled with immunoSEQ multiplex PCR; TCRdb holds only in-frame clones, not every one. This sample has approximately 60,000 clones, with around 92% found just once. The origin of this receptor is a female donor with multiple sclerosis, enrolled in a pregnancy study. Material: CD4+ T cells from peripheral blood mononuclear cells, obtained in the second trimester of pregnancy.

The CDR3: CASEALSTDTQYF. The CDR3 nucleotides read TGTGCCAGCGAAGCGCTTAGCACAGATACGCAGTATTTT. V is TRBV2 and J is TRBJ2-3, with D unresolved. Trimming pared 8 bases from V and 0 bases from J, leaving 9 bases between. CDR1 is SNHLY, CDR2 FYNNEI, per germline. This CDR3 is built from 13 residues.